These T cell receptor beta chains were read from a single sample in a study of regulatory T cells in long-lasting Graves disease. One entry per CDR3 protein results from TCRdb running MiXCR on the multiplex PCR reads. The sample lists more than 650,000 distinct CDR3 sequences, about 30% seen once, with around 42% in the top ten. Sequencing was performed on peripheral blood mononuclear cells (PBMCs), taken when the disease was refractory, from a patient treated with antithyroid drugs. These receptors came from a female donor with Graves disease. CDR3s include the opening cysteine and the closing phenylalanine or tryptophan.

j_call: TRBJ1-4; cdr3_length: 14; v_call: TRBV7-9; cdr3_aa: CASSPDRGREKLVF
j_call: TRBJ1-2; cdr3_length: 15; v_call: TRBV28; cdr3_aa: CASRGGSFQDYGYTF
j_call: TRBJ1-5; cdr3_length: 16; v_call: TRBV6-1; cdr3_aa: CASSPGQGARNQPQHF
j_call: TRBJ2-5; cdr3_length: 13; v_call: TRBV19; cdr3_aa: CASSQTIYETQYF
j_call: TRBJ2-7; cdr3_length: 14; v_call: TRBV12-3/TRBV12-4; cdr3_aa: CASSSTARVREQYF
j_call: TRBJ2-7; cdr3_length: 16; v_call: TRBV11-2; cdr3_aa: CASSLEGLAAPYEQYF
j_call: TRBJ1-5; cdr3_length: 17; v_call: TRBV19; cdr3_aa: CASSADRPPLTHQPQHF
j_call: TRBJ1-1; cdr3_length: 14; v_call: TRBV7-8; cdr3_aa: CASSTQVGGTEAFF
j_call: TRBJ1-5; cdr3_length: 13; v_call: TRBV30; cdr3_aa: CAWSSAGNQPQHF
j_call: TRBJ2-7; cdr3_length: 16; v_call: TRBV10-3; cdr3_aa: CATHGKREGLSYEQYF
j_call: TRBJ2-7; cdr3_length: 16; v_call: TRBV5-1; cdr3_aa: CASSRGLAGGYAEQYF
j_call: TRBJ1-5; cdr3_length: 18; v_call: TRBV7-6; cdr3_aa: CASSYGPGTGGRNQPQHF
j_call: TRBJ2-5; cdr3_length: 16; v_call: TRBV19; cdr3_aa: CASSIATGQGRETQYF
j_call: TRBJ2-7; cdr3_length: 15; v_call: TRBV5-1; cdr3_aa: CASSPNVGQGHEQYF
j_call: TRBJ1-2; cdr3_length: 13; v_call: TRBV7-8; cdr3_aa: CASSLGVENGYTF
j_call: TRBJ1-5; cdr3_length: 16; v_call: TRBV20-1; cdr3_aa: CSARGRGLYSNQPQHF
j_call: TRBJ1-6; cdr3_length: 14; v_call: TRBV20-1; cdr3_aa: CSSKNRANNSPLHF
j_call: TRBJ2-5; cdr3_length: 14; v_call: TRBV19; cdr3_aa: CASSPGASGETQYF
j_call: TRBJ1-1; cdr3_length: 13; v_call: TRBV3-1; cdr3_aa: CASSPWMETEAFF
j_call: TRBJ1-2; cdr3_length: 14; v_call: TRBV20-1; cdr3_aa: CSARVLGGHYGYTF
j_call: TRBJ1-5; cdr3_length: 14; v_call: TRBV3-1; cdr3_aa: CASSHGEFNQPQHF
j_call: TRBJ2-2; cdr3_length: 14; v_call: TRBV12-3/TRBV12-4; cdr3_aa: CASSRTGSTGELFF
j_call: TRBJ2-7; cdr3_length: 14; v_call: TRBV6-1; cdr3_aa: CASSGDRVPYEQYF
j_call: TRBJ1-1; cdr3_length: 14; v_call: TRBV29-1; cdr3_aa: CSVAWDTPNTEAFF
j_call: TRBJ2-7; cdr3_length: 15; v_call: TRBV28; cdr3_aa: CASSPGQGLVYEQYF
j_call: TRBJ2-5; cdr3_length: 14; v_call: TRBV29-1; cdr3_aa: CSVPPRTGRETQYF
j_call: TRBJ1-5; cdr3_length: 14; v_call: TRBV6-2/TRBV6-3; cdr3_aa: CASHRGDSNQPQHF
j_call: TRBJ2-2; cdr3_length: 14; v_call: TRBV6-1; cdr3_aa: CASGNRVNTGELFF
j_call: TRBJ1-2; cdr3_length: 12; v_call: TRBV2; cdr3_aa: CASSAPFQGYTF
j_call: TRBJ2-2; cdr3_length: 14; v_call: TRBV19; cdr3_aa: CASSIVIRPGELFF
j_call: TRBJ1-3; cdr3_length: 13; v_call: TRBV12-3/TRBV12-4; cdr3_aa: CASSLNTGNTIYF
j_call: TRBJ1-5; cdr3_length: 14; v_call: TRBV6-1; cdr3_aa: CASTRGNSNQPQHF
j_call: TRBJ2-7; cdr3_length: 15; v_call: TRBV30; cdr3_aa: CAWKSPGTPTYEQYF
j_call: TRBJ2-7; cdr3_length: 13; v_call: TRBV29-1; cdr3_aa: CSTRLGTGVEQYF
j_call: TRBJ1-2; cdr3_length: 14; v_call: TRBV19; cdr3_aa: CASTASGTPYGYTF
j_call: TRBJ2-5; cdr3_length: 15; v_call: TRBV11-2; cdr3_aa: CASSPGTSGKETQYF
j_call: TRBJ2-5; cdr3_length: 14; v_call: TRBV11-2; cdr3_aa: CASSFEAGDETQYF
j_call: TRBJ1-4; cdr3_length: 13; v_call: TRBV12-5; cdr3_aa: CASGLEDRGKLFF
j_call: TRBJ1-1; cdr3_length: 14; v_call: TRBV10-3; cdr3_aa: CALRSTGSNTEAFF
j_call: TRBJ2-7; cdr3_length: 15; v_call: TRBV30; cdr3_aa: CAWRTRDRGHNEQYF
j_call: TRBJ1-2; cdr3_length: 13; v_call: TRBV7-2; cdr3_aa: CASKGQYNYGYTF